This T cell receptor (beta chain) was observed in a study of shared clonotypes between healthy human individuals. Overall study findings and caveats: Sampling was confined to blood; repertoires within tissues likely differ.

Regarding this clone: Its target is unknown.

The V end was cut by 2 bases, the J end by 0 bases, with 12 bases between. Per germline, CDR1 SGHRS and CDR2 YFSETQ. This CDR3 spans 16 amino acids. The repertoire was sequenced with immunoSEQ multiplex PCR; TCRdb's copy has only in-frame clones and lacks some. The sample includes some 2,500,000 clones, 85% to 95% of them seen just once. The split of CD4+ cells yielded CD45RA+ naive and CD45RA-negative memory subsets. The rearrangement uses TRBV5-1 and TRBJ1-3; D remains unclear. The sequencing input was naive CD4+ T cells from PBMCs. Subset indicated: CD45RA+ positively selected. The TCR comes from a man between 18 and 29 years old in good health. Some clones in this sample may be carry-over from other donors' samples. DNA for the CDR3: TGCGCCAGCAGCTTTTTCCCCTCGGGCTCTGGAAACACCATATATTTT. Amino acids: CASSFFPSGSGNTIYF.